This T cell receptor beta chain was retrieved from a study of blood T cell repertoires in COVID-19. Overall study: In each case, the material was cDNA or gDNA derived from T cells, B-cell-depleted T cells, or PBMCs.

Sequencing used immunoSEQ multiplex PCR; TCRdb keeps in-frame clones, though not all of them. The table records roughly 410,000 clones, 89% of them present only once. The V end lost 3 bases, the J end lost 8 bases, and 4 bases lay between the germline ends. The CDR3 covers 11 residues. The germline CDR1 and CDR2 sequences are MDHEN and SYDVKM. J is TRBJ2-2 and V is TRBV28; no clear D gene. The clonotype originates from a woman in her thirties or forties with COVID-19, enrolled during active disease. Sequenced input: peripheral blood. The CDR3, as DNA: TGTGCCAGCAGTTTCCTAGGGGAGCTGTTTTTT. This gives the protein CASSFLGELFF.